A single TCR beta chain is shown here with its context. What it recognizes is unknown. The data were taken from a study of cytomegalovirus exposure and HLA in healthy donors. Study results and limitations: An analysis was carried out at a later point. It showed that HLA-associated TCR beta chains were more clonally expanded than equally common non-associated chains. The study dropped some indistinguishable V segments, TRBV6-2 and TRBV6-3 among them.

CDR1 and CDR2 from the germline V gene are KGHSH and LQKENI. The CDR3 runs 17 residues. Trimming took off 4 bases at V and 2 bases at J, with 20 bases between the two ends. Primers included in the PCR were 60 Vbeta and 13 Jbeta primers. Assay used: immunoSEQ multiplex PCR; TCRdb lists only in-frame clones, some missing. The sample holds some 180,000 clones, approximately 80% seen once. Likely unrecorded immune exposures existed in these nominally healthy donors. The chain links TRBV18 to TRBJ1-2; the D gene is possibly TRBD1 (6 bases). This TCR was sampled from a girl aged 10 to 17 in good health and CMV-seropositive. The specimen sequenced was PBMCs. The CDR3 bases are TGTGCCAGCTCACGCCTCCCGGGGGGGGCGCGAAACTATGGCTACACCTTC. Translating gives CASSRLPGGARNYGYTF.